This TCR beta chain originates from a study of blood T cell repertoires in COVID-19. Study context: The cDNA or gDNA used as material had been derived from T cells, B-cell-depleted T cells, or PBMCs.

This clone was detected once. This study enrolled people aged 18 to 89 from roughly 22 US geographic areas. Cohorts were determined from participant-reported clinical history. Assay: immunoSEQ multiplex PCR; the TCRdb copy retains only in-frame clones and omits some. In the table there are about 230,000 clones, roughly 86% of which are singletons. This CDR3 spans 15 amino acids. Per the germline V gene, CDR1 is SNHLY and CDR2 is FYNNEI. V lost 6 bases and J lost 8; bases outside the gene matches: 11. J is TRBJ2-2 and V is TRBV2; 8 bases are shared with TRBD1. The sequencing input was PBMCs or T cells enriched from blood (not recorded which). The TCR sequence derives from a woman in her twenties or thirties with acute COVID-19. The CDR3 bases are TGTGCCAGCAGGGTGGACAGGGTTTTGGTAGGGGAGCTGTTTTTT. Protein: CASRVDRVLVGELFF.